A single sample gave rise to the 9 T cell receptor beta chains below, sequenced in a study of shared T cell receptors in the human thymus. Here immunoSEQ multiplex PCR was the method, and the copy in TCRdb shows in-frame clones only, minus some. The sample has about 610,000 clones, around nine tenths seen once. These data were also reused for a study on human thymus T cells.

Material: thymocytes. The receptors derive from a boy less than two years old with a congenital heart defect.

This clone has just a few counts. V usage is TRBV27 and J usage is TRBJ1-5, with D perhaps TRBD1 (6 bases). V was cut by 2 bases and J by 4 bases, with 12 bases left in between. Germline V CDR1 and CDR2: MNHEY, SMNVEV (reference sequence). The CDR3 length is 15 residues. The CDR3 sequence: CASSLGGGGNQPQHF. The CDR3 coding sequence is TGTGCCAGCAGTTTAGGGGGAGGGGGGAATCAGCCCCAGCATTTT.

The chain links TRBV4-1 to TRBJ2-1, with 7 bases lining up with TRBD1. With 0 bases clipped from V and 5 bases from J, the junction kept 10 bases outside the gene matches. CDR1 and CDR2 from the germline V gene are MGHRA and YSYEKL. This CDR3 has 17 amino acids. The CDR3: CASSQDQGTVGDNEQFF. The CDR3 DNA reads TGCGCCAGCAGCCAAGATCAAGGGACAGTTGGGGACAATGAGCAGTTCTTC.

The chain is built from TRBV7-9 and TRBJ2-3; D not certain. Deletions cut 1 base from V and 2 bases from J, with 10 bases between. The CDR3 extends over 15 amino acids. Germline-derived CDR1 and CDR2 are SEHNR and FQNEAQ (reference sequence). CDR3 sequence (DNA): TGTGCCAGCAGCTTAGACGACTGGATCACAGATACGCAGTATTTT. This translates into CASSLDDWITDTQYF.

The V and J genes are TRBV2 and TRBJ2-1; 15 bases align to TRBD2. The CDR3 is 20 amino acids. Germline lookup yields CDR1 SNHLY and CDR2 FYNNEI. The V gene end was trimmed by 7 bases and the J gene end by 4 bases; junction bases not matched to a gene: 17. The CDR3 spells CASIGLAGGLRLGMYNEQFF. CDR3 in DNA: TGTGCCAGCATAGGACTAGCGGGAGGGCTCCGGCTCGGAATGTACAATGAGCAGTTCTTC.

The J gene is TRBJ1-2, the V gene TRBV28; TRBD1 agrees at 8 bases. V shed 5 bases and J 4 bases; nucleotides not matched to a gene: 9. The CDR3 has 15 residues. Germline V gives CDR1 MDHEN, CDR2 SYDVKM. Here the CDR3 reads CASSRSGQGPYGYTF. DNA for the CDR3: TGTGCCAGCAGTAGGTCAGGACAGGGCCCCTATGGCTACACCTTC.

The CDR3 DNA is TGTGCCAGCAGGTGGACTAGCTTCGGCGAGCAGTACTTC. Amino acid sequence: CASRWTSFGEQYF. The rearrangement links TRBV28 to TRBJ2-7; TRBD2 matches at 8 bases. V lost 6 bases and J lost 6; bases outside the gene matches: 7. The CDR3 length is 13 residues. The germline V gene encodes CDR1 MDHEN and CDR2 SYDVKM.

This chain connects TRBV4-2 to TRBJ1-1; 10 nucleotides match TRBD1. CDR3 length: 16 residues. Germline-derived CDR1 and CDR2 are LGHNA and YNFKEQ. V lost 4 bases and J lost 5; bases outside the gene matches: 10. In nucleotides, the CDR3 is TGTGCCAGCAGCCCATCCCGGACAGGGGGTTTGACTGAAGCTTTCTTT. It codes for CASSPSRTGGLTEAFF.

The rearrangement links TRBV27 to TRBJ2-2, with D unclear. CDR1 is MNHEY, CDR2 SMNVEV, per germline (reference sequence). Trimming removed 3 bases from V and 5 bases from J, with 7 bases in between. The CDR3 spans 13 residues. In DNA, the CDR3 is TGTGCCAGCAGTTTCGCAGGAACCGGGGAGCTGTTTTTT. This sequence encodes CASSFAGTGELFF.

This clone has just a few counts. CDR3 sequence reads: CASSQDTAGVVTGELFF. The CDR3 DNA sequence: TGCGCCAGCAGCCAAGACACAGCGGGAGTTGTCACCGGGGAGCTGTTTTTT. The chain recombines TRBV4-3 with TRBJ2-2; TRBD2 matches 8 bases. CDR3 length: 17 residues. Per the germline V gene, CDR1 is LGHNA and CDR2 is YSLEER. V was pared by 0 bases and J by 4 bases, with 7 bases of the junction left unmatched.